The T cell receptor beta chain described here comes from a study of siplizumab effects on memory and regulatory T cells. Method: immunoSEQ multiplex PCR; TCRdb's copy keeps in-frame clones and lacks some. This table holds about 120,000 clones, approximately 94% found once. The CDR3 is 13 residues long. Unmatched junction bases numbered 4, after V lost 7 bases and J lost 2 bases. Per germline, CDR1 ENHRY and CDR2 SYGVKD. This clonotype was obtained from a human donor in good health. The chain combines TRBV10-3 with TRBJ1-2; TRBD1 matches 7 bases. Material: non-Treg CD4+ T cells sorted from blood. The CDR3 DNA follows: TGTGCCATCACCCCGGACAGGAACTATGGCTACACCTTC. Its protein product is CAITPDRNYGYTF.